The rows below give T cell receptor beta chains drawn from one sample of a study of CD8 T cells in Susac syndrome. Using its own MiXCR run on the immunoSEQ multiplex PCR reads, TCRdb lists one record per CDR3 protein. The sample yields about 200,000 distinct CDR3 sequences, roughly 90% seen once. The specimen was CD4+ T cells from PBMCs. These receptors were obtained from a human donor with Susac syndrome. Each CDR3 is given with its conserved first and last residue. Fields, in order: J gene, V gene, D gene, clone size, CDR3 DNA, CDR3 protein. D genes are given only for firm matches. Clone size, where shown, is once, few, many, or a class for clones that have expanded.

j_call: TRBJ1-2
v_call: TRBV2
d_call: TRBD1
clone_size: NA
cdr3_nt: TGTGCCAGCAGTGAAGCTAGACAGGGTTATAGCGGCTACACCTTC
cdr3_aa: CASSEARQGYSGYTF

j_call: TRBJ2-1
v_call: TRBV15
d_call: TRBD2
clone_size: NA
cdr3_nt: TGTGCCACCAGCAGAGGGGGTAGCGGGGTCCCCAATGAGCAGTTCTTC
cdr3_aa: CATSRGGSGVPNEQFF

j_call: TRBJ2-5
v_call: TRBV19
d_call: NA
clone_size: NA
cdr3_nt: TGTGCCAGTAGTTCACAGGGAGGAGAGACCCAGTACTTC
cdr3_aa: CASSSQGGETQYF

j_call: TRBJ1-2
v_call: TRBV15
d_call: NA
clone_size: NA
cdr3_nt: TGTGCCACCAGCAGAGCAGGGGCCAGTGGCTACACCTTC
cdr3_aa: CATSRAGASGYTF

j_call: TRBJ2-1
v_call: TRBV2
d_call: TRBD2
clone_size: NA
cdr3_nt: TGTGCCAGCAGAGGACTAGCGGGAGTATATGAGCAGTTCTTC
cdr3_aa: CASRGLAGVYEQFF

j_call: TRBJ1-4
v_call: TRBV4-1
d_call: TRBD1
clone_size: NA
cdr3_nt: TGCGCCAGCAAGAGGGACGGGACAGTTAATGAAAAACTGTTTTTT
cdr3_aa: CASKRDGTVNEKLFF

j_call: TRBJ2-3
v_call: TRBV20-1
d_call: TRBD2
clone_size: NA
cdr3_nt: TGCAGTGCAGTCGTACTAGCGGGGGGCACAGATACGCAGTATTTT
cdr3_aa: CSAVVLAGGTDTQYF

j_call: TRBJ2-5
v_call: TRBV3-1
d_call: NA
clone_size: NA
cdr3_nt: TGTGCCAGCAGCCAAGATGTAATCCAAGAGACCCAGTACTTC
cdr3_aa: CASSQDVIQETQYF

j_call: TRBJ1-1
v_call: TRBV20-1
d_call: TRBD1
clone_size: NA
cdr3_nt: TGCAGTGCTAGAGACCGGGACAGGGGGTGGACTGAAGCTTTCTTT
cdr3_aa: CSARDRDRGWTEAFF

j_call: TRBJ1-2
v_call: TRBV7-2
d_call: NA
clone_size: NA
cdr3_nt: TGTGCCAGCAGCTTTGATCCCGGGACCCACTATGGCTACACCTTC
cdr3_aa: CASSFDPGTHYGYTF

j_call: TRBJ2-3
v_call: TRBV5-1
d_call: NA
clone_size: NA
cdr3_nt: TGCGCCAGCAGCGAGGACAGAGATACGCAGTATTTT
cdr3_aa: CASSEDRDTQYF

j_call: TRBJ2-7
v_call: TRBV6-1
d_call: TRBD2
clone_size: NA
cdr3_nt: TGTGCCAGCAGTGAGCTGGGACTAGCTTTCGCCGAGCAGTACTTC
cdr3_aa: CASSELGLAFAEQYF

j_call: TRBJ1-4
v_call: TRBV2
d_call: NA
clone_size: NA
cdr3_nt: TGTGCCAGCACCCGAAGCCGGGACCTGATGGGTGAAAAACTGTTTTTT
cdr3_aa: CASTRSRDLMGEKLFF

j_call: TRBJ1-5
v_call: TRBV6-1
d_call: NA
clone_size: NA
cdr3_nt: TGTGCCAGCAGTGCGATGAAACAGGACAGATACAATCAGCCCCAGCATTTT
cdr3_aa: CASSAMKQDRYNQPQHF

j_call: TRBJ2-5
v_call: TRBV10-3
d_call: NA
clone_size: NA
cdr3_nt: TGTGCCATCAGTGAGTCGAATGCGGGGGCTAAAGAGACCCAGTACTTC
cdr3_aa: CAISESNAGAKETQYF

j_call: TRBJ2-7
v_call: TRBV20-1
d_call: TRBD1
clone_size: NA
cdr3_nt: TGCAGTGCTTGGGACAGGGGGCTCTACGAGCAGTACTTC
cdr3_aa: CSAWDRGLYEQYF

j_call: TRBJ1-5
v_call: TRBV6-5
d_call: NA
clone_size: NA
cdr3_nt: TGTGCCAGCACCAAAATCGGCAGAGGGCAGCCCCAGCATTTT
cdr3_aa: CASTKIGRGQPQHF

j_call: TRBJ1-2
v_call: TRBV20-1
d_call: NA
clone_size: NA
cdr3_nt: TGCAGTGCTTCGGACCTATCCTATGGCTACACCTTC
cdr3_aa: CSASDLSYGYTF

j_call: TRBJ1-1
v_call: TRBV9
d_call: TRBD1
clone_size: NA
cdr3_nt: TGTGCCAGCAGCGTAGATTGGGCCCCAGGGGGGAACACTGAAGCTTTCTTT
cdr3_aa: CASSVDWAPGGNTEAFF

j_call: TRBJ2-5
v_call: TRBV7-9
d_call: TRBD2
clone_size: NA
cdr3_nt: TGTGCCAGCAGCTTGAGACTAGCCGGAGGAGAGACCCAGTACTTC
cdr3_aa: CASSLRLAGGETQYF

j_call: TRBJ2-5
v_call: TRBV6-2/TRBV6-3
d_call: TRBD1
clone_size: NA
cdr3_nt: TGTGCCAGCTTCACTTATTTTAGGACAGGCCAAGAGACCCAGTACTTC
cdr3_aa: CASFTYFRTGQETQYF

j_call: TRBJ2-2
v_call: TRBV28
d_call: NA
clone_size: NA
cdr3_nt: TGTGCCAGCAGTTTATCTTCAGGGGTTGCAGGGACCGGGGAGCTGTTTTTT
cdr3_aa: CASSLSSGVAGTGELFF

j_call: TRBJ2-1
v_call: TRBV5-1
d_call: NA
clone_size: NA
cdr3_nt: TGCGCCAGCAGCTTGGAATGGGACAAGGACTACAATGAGCAGTTCTTC
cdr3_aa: CASSLEWDKDYNEQFF

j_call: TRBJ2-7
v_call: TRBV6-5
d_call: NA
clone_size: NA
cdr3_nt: TGTGCCAGCAGTTACGTTCGAGAAGGCTCCTACGAGCAGTACTTC
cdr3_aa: CASSYVREGSYEQYF

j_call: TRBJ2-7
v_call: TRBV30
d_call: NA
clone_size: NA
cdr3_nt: TGTGCCTGGAGTGTACACTACGAGCAGTACTTC
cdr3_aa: CAWSVHYEQYF

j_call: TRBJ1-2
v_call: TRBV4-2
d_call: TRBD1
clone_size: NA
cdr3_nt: TGTGCCAGCAGCCAAGATACGGGACAGGGCTCCACATGCACCTTC
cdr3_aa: CASSQDTGQGSTCTF

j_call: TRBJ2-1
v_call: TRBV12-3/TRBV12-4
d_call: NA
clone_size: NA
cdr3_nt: TGTGCCAGCAGTCACTCGGGGGCGGGGGCCGGCGATGAGCAGTTCTTC
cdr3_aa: CASSHSGAGAGDEQFF

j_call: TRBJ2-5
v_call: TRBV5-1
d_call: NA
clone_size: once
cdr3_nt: TGCGCCAGCAGCTCGACTCCTACACCCCAAGAGACCCAGTACTTC
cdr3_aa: CASSSTPTPQETQYF

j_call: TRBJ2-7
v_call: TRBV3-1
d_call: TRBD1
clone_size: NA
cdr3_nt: TGTGCCAGCAGCCAAGGGGACAGGGAAGGCGAGCAGTACTTC
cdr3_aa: CASSQGDREGEQYF

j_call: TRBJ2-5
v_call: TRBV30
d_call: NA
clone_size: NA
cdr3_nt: TGTGCCTGGAGTGGAAAAGAGACCCAGTACTTC
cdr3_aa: CAWSGKETQYF

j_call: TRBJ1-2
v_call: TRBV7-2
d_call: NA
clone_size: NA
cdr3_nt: TGTGCCAGCAGCTTTGAGCTGGCCTACTATGGCTACACCTTC
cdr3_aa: CASSFELAYYGYTF

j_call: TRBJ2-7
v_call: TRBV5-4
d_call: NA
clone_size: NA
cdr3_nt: TGTGCCAGCAGCTTGTTTACAGGCTCCTACGAGCAGTACTTC
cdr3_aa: CASSLFTGSYEQYF

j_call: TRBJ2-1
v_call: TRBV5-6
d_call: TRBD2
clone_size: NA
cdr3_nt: TGTGCCAGCAGCTTGGTATTTAGCGGGAGGGTGTCCTACAATGAGCAGTTCTTC
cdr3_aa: CASSLVFSGRVSYNEQFF

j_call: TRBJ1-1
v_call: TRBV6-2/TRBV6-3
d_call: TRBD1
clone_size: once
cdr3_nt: TGTGCCAGCAGTTATGGGACAGGGGGGAACACTGAAGCTTTCTTT
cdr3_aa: CASSYGTGGNTEAFF

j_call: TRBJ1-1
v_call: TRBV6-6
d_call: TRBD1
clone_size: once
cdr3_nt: TGTGCCAGCAGTGACCATGGGACAGGGGAGACTGAAGCTTTCTTT
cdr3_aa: CASSDHGTGETEAFF

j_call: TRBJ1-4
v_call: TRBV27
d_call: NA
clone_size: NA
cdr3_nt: TGTGCCAGCAGTTTTACACAATCCCCCTCCCGAGCCCCGACTAATGAAAAACTGTTTTTT
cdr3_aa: CASSFTQSPSRAPTNEKLFF

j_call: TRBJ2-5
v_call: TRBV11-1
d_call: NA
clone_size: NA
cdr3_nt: TGTGCCAGCAGCATACGCGTGGAGACCCAGTACTTC
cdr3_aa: CASSIRVETQYF

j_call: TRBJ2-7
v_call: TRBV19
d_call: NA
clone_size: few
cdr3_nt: TGTGCCAGCCGGCAGGACAACTCCTACGAGCAGTACTTC
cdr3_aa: CASRQDNSYEQYF